The clone carrying this TCR beta chain was observed many times. Its antigen is not known. MiXCR, run by TCRdb on the 5' RACE reads, gives a single entry per CDR3 protein. Of about 170,000 distinct CDR3 sequences listed, around 16% are singletons. This sample was included in a study of CD8 T cells in ankylosing spondylitis. This CDR3 is 14 amino acids long. From germline, CDR1 is KGHSH and CDR2 LQKENI. The V gene lost 3 bases and the J gene lost 8 bases, with 11 bases spanning the gap. Study observations and caveats: A motif in TCR beta, a set of about eight highly homologous variants, appeared characteristic of ankylosing spondylitis blood. In reactive arthritis synovial fluid and blood, some motif variants had been reported before.

The origin of this receptor is a male donor with ankylosing spondylitis or in good health (not recorded which). Material for sequencing was blood, either unsorted or a sorted T cell fraction (not recorded which). The V and J genes are TRBV18 and TRBJ1-6, with D possibly matching TRBD1 (5 bases). CDR3 in amino acids: CASSPGTDHSPLHF. Written as DNA, the CDR3 is TGTGCCAGCTCACCTGGGACGGATCATTCACCCCTCCACTTT.